The 20 T cell receptor beta chains listed next were all sequenced from one sample in a study of shared clonotypes between healthy human individuals. The protocol was immunoSEQ multiplex PCR, while the TCRdb copy is restricted to in-frame clones and leaves out a portion. This table has over 400,000 clones, roughly 95% appearing once. The sequenced sample was naive CD4+ T cells sorted from blood. Subset: CD45RA+ positively selected. These receptors were taken from a woman between 25 and 40 years old in good health.

The chain combines TRBV5-1 with TRBJ2-7, with TRBD1 matching 7 bases. The germline CDR1 and CDR2 sequences are SGHRS and YFSETQ. CDR3 size: 13 residues. J lost 2 bases, V lost 7 bases, and 6 bases had no gene match. Here the CDR3 DNA reads TGCGCCAGCCGGGACAGCCAAACCTACGAGCAGTACTTC. Protein: CASRDSQTYEQYF.

The rearrangement joins TRBV2 to TRBJ2-7; TRBD2 might be the D (7 bases). The CDR3 has 14 amino acids. From germline, CDR1 is SNHLY and CDR2 FYNNEI. Trimming pared 6 bases from V and 5 bases from J, leaving 17 bases between. CDR3 loop: CASRMEGGSHEQYF. The CDR3 DNA reads TGTGCCAGCAGGATGGAGGGGGGGAGCCACGAGCAGTACTTC.

The chain employs TRBV9 and TRBJ1-2, with a weak D call TRBD1 (6 bases). CDR3 length equals 19 residues. The V end lost 1 base, the J end lost 6 bases, and 28 bases lay between the germline ends. Looked up from germline, CDR1 is SGDLS and CDR2 is YYNGEE. Here the CDR3 reads CASSVNQFGPPGRGNGYTF. In DNA form, the CDR3 reads TGTGCCAGCAGCGTAAATCAGTTCGGACCTCCCGGCAGGGGTAATGGCTACACCTTC.

A single count supports this clone. The CDR3 reads CSASSTGEQFF. In DNA form, the CDR3 reads TGCAGTGCTAGTTCCACCGGTGAGCAGTTCTTC. J is TRBJ2-1 and V is TRBV20-1; no firm D call. CDR1 DFQATT and CDR2 SNEGSKA come from the germline V gene (reference sequence). CDR3 length: 11 amino acids. V was trimmed by 3 bases and J by 9 bases, leaving 9 bases between them.

This chain joins TRBV7-9 and TRBJ1-4; D remains unclear. There are 15 residues in the CDR3. Per the germline V gene, CDR1 is SEHNR and CDR2 is FQNEAQ (reference sequence). Trimming removed 5 bases at V and 7 bases at J, with 17 bases between. In DNA, the CDR3 is TGTGCCAGCAGCCGAAGCCCTTCTGTGGGTGAAAAACTGTTTTTT. Its protein product is CASSRSPSVGEKLFF.

This chain links TRBV19 with TRBJ1-5, with 7 bases aligning to TRBD1. V gave up 5 bases and J gave up 2 bases; unmatched junction bases: 3. Germline lookup yields CDR1 LNHDA and CDR2 SQIVND (reference sequence). The CDR3 extends over 14 amino acids. The CDR3 region is CASSQDRGNQPQHF. CDR3 in DNA: TGTGCCAGTAGTCAAGACAGGGGCAATCAGCCCCAGCATTTT.

The chain is built from TRBV28 and TRBJ1-2; possible D gene TRBD1, 5 bases. Germline loops: CDR1 MDHEN, CDR2 SYDVKM. V gave up 7 bases and J gave up 6 bases, with 15 bases separating them. The CDR3 has 13 residues. The CDR3 DNA sequence: TGTGCCAGCACCCGAGGGGCAAAGAATGGCTACACCTTC. This gives the protein CASTRGAKNGYTF.

The V gene is TRBV1, the J gene TRBJ1-1. TRBV1 is shown as a pseudogene. CDR3 size: 16 residues. The CDR3 sequence is CTSSQDSGLLNTEAFF. The CDR3 DNA reads TGCACCAGCAGCCAAGATAGCGGGCTTCTTAACACTGAAGCTTTCTTT.

V usage is TRBV10-1 and J usage is TRBJ1-2; D not certain. In germline, CDR1 is WNHNN, CDR2 SYGVQD (reference sequence). The CDR3 covers 13 residues. V was clipped by 3 bases and J by 5 bases, with 10 bases between them. In DNA form, the CDR3 reads TGCGCCAGCAGTGACAGTAGTCATTATGGCTACACCTTC. Translation: CASSDSSHYGYTF.

The V gene is TRBV11-3, the J gene TRBJ2-5; the D gene is possibly TRBD1 (5 bases). Trimming shortened V by 1 base and J by 5 bases, and 14 bases separated the two germline ends. Germline CDR1 reads SGHNT; CDR2 reads YENEEA. This CDR3 comprises 15 residues. The DNA for the CDR3 is TGTGCCAGCAGCTTAGGACAGATGGGGCAGGAGACCCAGTACTTC. It encodes CASSLGQMGQETQYF.

This chain uses TRBV18 with TRBJ2-2; 7 nucleotides agree with TRBD2. The CDR3 is 16 amino acids. V dropped 3 bases and J dropped 1; count of bases not matched to a gene: 5. Germline V lookup: CDR1 KGHSH, CDR2 LQKENI. CDR3 amino acids: CASSPQAGKNTGELFF. DNA for the CDR3: TGTGCCAGCTCACCGCAAGCGGGGAAGAACACCGGGGAGCTGTTTTTT.

The CDR3 spells CASSYSTWGYEQYF. DNA of the CDR3: TGTGCCAGCAGTTACTCGACGTGGGGTTACGAGCAGTACTTC. The chain recombines TRBV6-6 with TRBJ2-7; D is ambiguous. CDR3 length: 14 residues. V lost 0 bases to trimming and J lost 4 bases, with 10 bases between them. Germline assignment: CDR1 MNHNY and CDR2 SVGAGI (reference sequence).

This clone was seen once. The chain combines TRBV6-1 with TRBJ1-4; no clear D. This CDR3 comprises 14 residues. Trimming pared 0 bases from V and 8 bases from J, leaving 10 bases between. The germline V gene encodes CDR1 MNHNS and CDR2 SASEGT. This CDR3 reads CASSEAGPPEKLFF. CDR3 DNA sequence: TGTGCCAGCAGTGAAGCTGGGCCCCCAGAAAAACTGTTTTTT.

The chain couples TRBV11-2 to TRBJ2-7; maybe TRBD2 (7 bases). This CDR3 spans 16 amino acids. Germline CDR1 is SGHAT and CDR2 is FQNNGV. V gave up 2 bases and J gave up 5 bases, with 19 bases separating them. CDR3 protein: CASSLFSGGAVDEQYF. The DNA of the CDR3 is TGTGCCAGCAGCTTATTTTCGGGGGGCGCGGTTGACGAGCAGTACTTC.

The count of this clone is one. The chain combines TRBV19 with TRBJ1-2, with D maybe TRBD1 (6 bases). Trimming took off 11 bases at V and 4 bases at J, with 17 bases between the two ends. The CDR3 length is 13 residues. Germline CDR1 reads LNHDA; CDR2 reads SQIVND (reference sequence). The CDR3, as DNA: TGTGCCGTAAGAACAGGGAATAGCTATGGCTACACCTTC. It codes for CAVRTGNSYGYTF.

The chain links TRBV6-5 to TRBJ1-1; D not certain. Per germline, CDR1 MNHEY and CDR2 SVGAGI. Trimming took off 2 bases at V and 1 base at J, with 5 bases between the two ends. CDR3 length: 13 amino acids. CDR3 amino acids: CASSYGWNTEAFF. The CDR3 bases are TGTGCCAGCAGTTACGGGTGGAACACTGAAGCTTTCTTT.

The chain is built from TRBV28 and TRBJ1-2; 8 bases match TRBD1. There are 14 residues in the CDR3. The V segment lost 6 bases and the J segment 6 bases; nucleotides outside the gene matches: 9. CDR1 and CDR2 (germline): MDHEN, SYDVKM. CDR3 coding DNA: TGTGCCAGCAGAGGATCAGGGGGCAGAAATGGCTACACCTTC. It encodes CASRGSGGRNGYTF.

This rearrangement joins TRBV29-1 to TRBJ2-7; tentatively, D is TRBD1 (6 bases). Germline loops: CDR1 SQVTM, CDR2 ANQGSEA. There are 12 residues in the CDR3. V was clipped by 6 bases and J by 2 bases, with 11 bases between them. The CDR3 region is CSVLGQTYEQYF. CDR3 sequence (DNA): TGCAGCGTCCTCGGACAGACCTACGAGCAGTACTTC.

The CDR3 sequence is CASSLVGTSGIYEQYF. In DNA form, the CDR3 reads TGCGCCAGCAGCTTGGTAGGGACTAGCGGGATCTACGAGCAGTACTTC. This chain joins TRBV5-1 and TRBJ2-7, with 13 bases aligning to TRBD2. The germline gives CDR1 SGHRS, CDR2 YFSETQ. V was pared by 0 bases and J by 3 bases, with 3 bases of the junction left unmatched. The length of the CDR3 is 16 residues. The complete variable domain, with remaining parts taken from reference TRBV5-1 and TRBJ2-7, reads KAGVTQTPRYLIKTRGQQVTLSCSPISGHRSVSWYQQTPGQGLQFLFEYFSETQRNKGNFPGRFSGRQFSNSRSEMNVSTLELGDSALYLCASSLVGTSGIYEQYFGPGTRLTVT.

Written as DNA, the CDR3 is TGTGCCAGCAGCCAAGATGCAGCCATAGGGACAGCCCGTGGGGAGCTGTTTTTT. It yields the protein CASSQDAAIGTARGELFF. The rearrangement links TRBV4-2 to TRBJ2-2, with TRBD1 matching 7 bases. Germline V gene lookup returns CDR1 LGHNA and CDR2 YNFKEQ. The CDR3 length is 18 residues. Trimming removed 0 bases from V and 8 bases from J; junction bases left unmatched: 15.